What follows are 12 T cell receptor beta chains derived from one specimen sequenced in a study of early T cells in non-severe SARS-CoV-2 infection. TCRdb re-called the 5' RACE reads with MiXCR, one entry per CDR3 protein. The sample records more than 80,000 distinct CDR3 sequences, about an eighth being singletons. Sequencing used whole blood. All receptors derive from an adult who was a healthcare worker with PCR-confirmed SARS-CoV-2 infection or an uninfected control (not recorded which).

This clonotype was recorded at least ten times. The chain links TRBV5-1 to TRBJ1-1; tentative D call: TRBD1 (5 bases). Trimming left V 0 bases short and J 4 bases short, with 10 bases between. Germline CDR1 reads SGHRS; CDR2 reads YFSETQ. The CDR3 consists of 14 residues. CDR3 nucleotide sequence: TGCGCCAGCAGCTTGGCCGGGGGAGGCACTGAAGCTTTCTTT. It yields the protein CASSLAGGGTEAFF.

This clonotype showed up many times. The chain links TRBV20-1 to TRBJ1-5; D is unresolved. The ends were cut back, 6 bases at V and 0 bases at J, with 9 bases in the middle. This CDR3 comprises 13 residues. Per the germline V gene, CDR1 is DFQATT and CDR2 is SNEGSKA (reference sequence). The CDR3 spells CSAGDTSNQPQHF. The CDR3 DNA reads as TGCAGTGCGGGAGACACTAGCAATCAGCCCCAGCATTTT.

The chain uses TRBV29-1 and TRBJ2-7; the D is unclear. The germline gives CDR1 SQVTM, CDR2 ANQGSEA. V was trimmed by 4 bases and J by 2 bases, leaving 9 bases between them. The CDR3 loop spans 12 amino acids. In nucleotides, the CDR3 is TGCAGCGTTGGGACGTCGGCCTACGAGCAGTACTTC. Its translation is CSVGTSAYEQYF.

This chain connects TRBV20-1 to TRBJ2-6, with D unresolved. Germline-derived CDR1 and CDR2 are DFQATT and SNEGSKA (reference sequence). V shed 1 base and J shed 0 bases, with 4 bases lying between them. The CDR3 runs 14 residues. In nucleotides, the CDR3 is TGCAGTGCTAGAGCTGTCTCTGGGGCCAACGTCCTGACTTTC. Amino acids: CSARAVSGANVLTF.

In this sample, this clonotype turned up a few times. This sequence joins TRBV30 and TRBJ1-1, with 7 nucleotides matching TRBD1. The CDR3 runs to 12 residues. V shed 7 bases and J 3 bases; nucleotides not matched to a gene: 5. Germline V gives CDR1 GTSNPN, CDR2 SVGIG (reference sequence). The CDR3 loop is CALRQGHTEAFF. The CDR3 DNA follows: TGTGCCTTGCGACAGGGACACACTGAAGCTTTCTTT. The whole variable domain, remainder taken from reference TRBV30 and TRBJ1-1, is SQTIHQWPATLVQPVGSPLSLECTVEGTSNPNLYWYRQAAGRGLQLLFYSVGIGQISSEVPQNLSASRPQDRQFILSSKKLLLSDSGFYLCALRQGHTEAFFGQGTRLTVV.

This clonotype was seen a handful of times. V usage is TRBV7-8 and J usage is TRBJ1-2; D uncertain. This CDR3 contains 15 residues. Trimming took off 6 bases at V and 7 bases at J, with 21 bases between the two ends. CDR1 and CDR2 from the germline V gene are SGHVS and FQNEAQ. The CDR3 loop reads CASRRSRDWLSGYTF. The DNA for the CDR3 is TGTGCCAGCAGACGTAGTCGGGATTGGCTTAGTGGCTACACCTTC.

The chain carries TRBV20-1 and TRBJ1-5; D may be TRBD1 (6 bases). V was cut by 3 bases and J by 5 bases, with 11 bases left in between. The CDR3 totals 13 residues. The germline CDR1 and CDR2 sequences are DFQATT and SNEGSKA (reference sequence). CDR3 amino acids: CSASVEGDQPQHF. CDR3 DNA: TGCAGTGCTAGCGTGGAGGGGGATCAGCCCCAGCATTTT.

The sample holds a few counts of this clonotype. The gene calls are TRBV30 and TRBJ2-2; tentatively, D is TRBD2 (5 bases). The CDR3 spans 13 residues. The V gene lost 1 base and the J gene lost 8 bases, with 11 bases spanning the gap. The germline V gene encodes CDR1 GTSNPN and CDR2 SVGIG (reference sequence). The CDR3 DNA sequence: TGTGCCTGGAGTGATCTAGCCAGGGGGGAGCTGTTTTTT. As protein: CAWSDLARGELFF.

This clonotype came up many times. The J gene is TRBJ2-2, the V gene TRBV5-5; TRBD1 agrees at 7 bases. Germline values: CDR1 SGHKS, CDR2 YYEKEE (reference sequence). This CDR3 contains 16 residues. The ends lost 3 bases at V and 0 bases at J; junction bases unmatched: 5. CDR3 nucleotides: TGTGCCAGCAGCTGGGGCCAGGGGGCGAACACCGGGGAGCTGTTTTTT. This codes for CASSWGQGANTGELFF.

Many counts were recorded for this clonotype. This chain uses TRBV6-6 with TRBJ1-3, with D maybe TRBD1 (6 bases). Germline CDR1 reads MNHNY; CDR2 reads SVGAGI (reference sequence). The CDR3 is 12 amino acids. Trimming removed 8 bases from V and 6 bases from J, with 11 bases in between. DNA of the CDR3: TGTGCCAGCCTGGACAGAGCAAACACCATATATTTT. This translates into CASLDRANTIYF.

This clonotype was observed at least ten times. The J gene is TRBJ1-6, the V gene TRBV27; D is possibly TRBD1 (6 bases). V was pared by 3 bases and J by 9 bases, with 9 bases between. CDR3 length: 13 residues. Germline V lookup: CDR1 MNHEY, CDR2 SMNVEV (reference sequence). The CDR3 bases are TGTGCCAGCAGTTTTGGCAGGGGTTCACCCCTCCACTTT. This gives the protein CASSFGRGSPLHF.

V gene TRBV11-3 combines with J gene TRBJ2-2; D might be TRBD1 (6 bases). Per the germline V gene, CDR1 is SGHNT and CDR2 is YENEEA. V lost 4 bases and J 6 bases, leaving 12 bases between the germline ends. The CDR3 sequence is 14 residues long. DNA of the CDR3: TGTGCCAGCAGCTCAAACAGGGTTTCCGGGGAGCTGTTTTTT. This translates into CASSSNRVSGELFF.